These T cell receptor beta chains were read from a single sample in a study of regulatory T cells in long-lasting Graves disease. MiXCR, applied by TCRdb to the multiplex PCR reads, yields one record per CDR3 protein. Seen here are hundreds of thousands of distinct CDR3 sequences, about 20% observed once, and the top ten hold 10% to 15%. Source: peripheral blood mononuclear cells (PBMCs), taken when the disease was refractory, from a patient treated with antithyroid drugs. The receptor source for this set is a female donor with Graves disease. Each CDR3 is given with its conserved first and last residue. Each record gives: V gene, clone size, J gene, D gene, CDR3 protein, CDR3 DNA. The D gene is left open where the match is weak. Only part of the rows carry a size: once, few, many, or a class if the clone is expanded.

>TRBV19|.|TRBJ2-2|TRBD2
CASSIRSAGDDTGELFF
TGTGCCAGTAGTATACGGTCAGCGGGAGATGACACCGGGGAGCTGTTTTTT
>TRBV4-1|.|TRBJ2-2|TRBD2
CASSQDFSAAGRAGELFF
TGCGCCAGCAGCCAAGATTTTTCGGCGGCAGGGAGGGCCGGGGAGCTGTTTTTT
>TRBV5-1|.|TRBJ2-1|TRBD2
CASSLVSGGSPGNEQFF
TGCGCCAGCAGCTTGGTCAGCGGGGGGTCCCCTGGTAATGAGCAGTTCTTC
>TRBV20-1|.|TRBJ2-3|TRBD2
CSARDWAGGFTDTQYF
TGCAGTGCTAGAGATTGGGCGGGGGGGTTCACAGATACGCAGTATTTT
>TRBV30|few|TRBJ2-1|TRBD1
CAWRLGQGAGNEQFF
TGTGCCTGGCGCTTGGGACAGGGGGCAGGCAATGAGCAGTTCTTC
>TRBV6-1|.|TRBJ1-2|.
CASSPLGKTVNYGYTF
TGTGCCAGCAGTCCCCTCGGCAAGACAGTTAACTATGGCTACACCTTC
>TRBV6-9|.|TRBJ2-5|.
CASSYSVWGETQYF
TGTGCCAGCAGTTACTCCGTATGGGGAGAGACCCAGTACTTC
>TRBV6-2/TRBV6-3|many|TRBJ2-5|TRBD2
CASSYRQAGVQETQYF
TGTGCCAGCAGTTACCGCCAAGCGGGGGTACAAGAGACCCAGTACTTC
>TRBV7-2|.|TRBJ2-6|.
CASSPALSGANVLTF
TGTGCCAGCAGCCCCGCCCTCTCTGGGGCCAACGTCCTGACTTTC
>TRBV3-1|many|TRBJ1-1|.
CASSQVENTEAFF
TGTGCCAGCAGCCAAGTTGAGAACACTGAAGCTTTCTTT
>TRBV9|.|TRBJ2-7|.
CASSVDLGGLEQYF
TGTGCCAGCAGCGTAGATCTGGGGGGCCTCGAGCAGTACTTC
>TRBV5-4|.|TRBJ2-5|TRBD2
CASSLDPSGGVRETQYF
TGTGCCAGCAGCTTGGATCCTAGCGGGGGTGTTCGGGAGACCCAGTACTTC
>TRBV20-1|.|TRBJ2-5|.
CSATKLRGRQETQYF
TGCAGTGCTACAAAACTAAGGGGAAGACAAGAGACCCAGTACTTC
>TRBV15|.|TRBJ2-7|.
CATSRAQGPYEQYF
TGTGCCACCAGCAGAGCTCAGGGACCCTACGAGCAGTACTTC
>TRBV5-8|few|TRBJ1-5|TRBD1
CASSPGTALQPQHF
TGTGCCAGCAGCCCTGGGACAGCACTTCAGCCCCAGCATTTT
>TRBV14|once|TRBJ2-7|.
CASSKPGPYEQYF
TGTGCCAGCAGCAAACCGGGACCCTACGAGCAGTACTTC
>TRBV9|.|TRBJ2-7|TRBD1
CASSQGQDKYF
TGTGCCAGCAGCCAAGGACAGGACAAGTACTTC
>TRBV28|many|TRBJ1-2|TRBD1
CASTPTGAAYTF
TGTGCCAGCACCCCGACAGGGGCCGCCTACACCTTC
>TRBV7-2|once|TRBJ2-7|TRBD1
CASSLGPTGVKEQYF
TGTGCCAGCAGCTTAGGCCCGACAGGGGTAAAGGAGCAGTACTTC
>TRBV11-2|few|TRBJ1-2|.
CASSLDLGTQSF
TGTGCCAGCAGCTTAGATCTCGGAACCCAGTCCTTC
>TRBV28|many|TRBJ2-7|.
CASSLAGNPSYEQYF
TGTGCCAGCAGTTTAGCCGGTAACCCCTCCTACGAGCAGTACTTC
>TRBV30|.|TRBJ1-1|TRBD1
CAWSGGQGFTFF
TGTGCCTGGAGTGGGGGACAGGGGTTTACTTTCTTT
>TRBV11-3|many|TRBJ1-2|.
CASSPNRGSYGYTF
TGTGCCAGCAGCCCGAACCGGGGTAGCTATGGCTACACCTTC
>TRBV11-2|few|TRBJ2-7|.
CASNRLGRLVHEQYF
TGTGCCAGCAATCGTTTAGGACGGTTGGTCCACGAGCAGTACTTC
>TRBV3-1|few|TRBJ2-6|.
CASSQKPVSGANVLTF
TGTGCCAGCAGCCAAAAGCCGGTATCTGGGGCCAACGTCCTGACTTTC
>TRBV7-3|few|TRBJ2-2|TRBD1
CASRRNPGTGGTGELFF
TGTGCCAGCAGACGAAACCCCGGGACAGGGGGCACCGGGGAGCTGTTTTTT
>TRBV11-2|many|TRBJ1-2|.
CASSLAPGNGYGYTF
TGTGCCAGCAGCTTAGCTCCAGGGAACGGCTATGGCTACACCTTC
>TRBV6-5|many|TRBJ2-5|.
CASSYPGTSTETQYF
TGTGCCAGCAGTTACCCCGGGACTTCAACGGAGACCCAGTACTTC
>TRBV12-3/TRBV12-4|few|TRBJ2-5|.
CASSLGPTGTETQYF
TGTGCCAGCAGTTTAGGACCTACAGGGACGGAGACCCAGTACTTC
>TRBV28|many|TRBJ1-2|.
CAIQVPYGYTF
TGTGCCATACAAGTCCCTTATGGCTACACCTTC
>TRBV3-1|many|TRBJ1-1|.
CASSPEANLMNTEAFF
TGTGCCAGCAGCCCCGAGGCGAATCTAATGAACACTGAAGCTTTCTTT
>TRBV6-1|many|TRBJ2-2|.
CASSPPGSFTGELFF
TGTGCCAGCAGTCCACCCGGTAGTTTCACCGGGGAGCTGTTTTTT
>TRBV6-1|few|TRBJ2-4|TRBD2
CASSPGLAGGPLTKNIQYF
TGTGCCAGCAGTCCAGGACTAGCGGGGGGGCCTTTGACCAAAAACATTCAGTACTTC
>TRBV20-1|.|TRBJ2-7|.
CSARDQPLREQYF
TGCAGTGCTAGAGATCAGCCATTGAGGGAGCAGTACTTC
>TRBV28|.|TRBJ2-7|.
CASLRTGPSLTYEQYF
TGTGCCAGCCTTCGGACCGGACCGAGCCTGACCTACGAGCAGTACTTC
>TRBV11-3|many|TRBJ2-7|.
CASSFYYEQYF
TGTGCCAGCAGTTTCTATTACGAGCAGTACTTC
>TRBV12-3/TRBV12-4|.|TRBJ2-7|.
CASSSGRGFYEQCF
TGTGCCAGCAGCTCAGGGAGAGGGTTCTACGAGCAGTGCTTC
>TRBV7-9|many|TRBJ2-7|TRBD2
CASGGTSLYEQYF
TGTGCCAGCGGCGGGACTAGTCTCTACGAGCAGTACTTC
>TRBV7-2|.|TRBJ2-1|.
CASSSYREENEQFF
TGTGCCAGCAGCTCCTACAGGGAGGAGAATGAGCAGTTCTTC
>TRBV28|many|TRBJ1-2|.
CASSFSNRAYGYTF
TGTGCCAGCAGTTTTTCAAACAGGGCCTATGGCTACACCTTC
>TRBV7-9|few|TRBJ2-7|TRBD1
CASSADRGQHEQYF
TGTGCCAGCAGCGCAGACAGGGGGCAACACGAGCAGTACTTC
>TRBV4-2|.|TRBJ2-2|.
CASSQEAQGQTGELFF
TGTGCCAGCAGCCAAGAGGCGCAGGGCCAAACCGGGGAGCTGTTTTTT
>TRBV12-3/TRBV12-4|many|TRBJ1-2|.
CASSFTNYGYTF
TGTGCCAGCAGCTTTACTAACTATGGCTACACCTTC
>TRBV3-1|.|TRBJ1-6|TRBD1
CASSPLGQNPPLHF
TGTGCCAGCAGCCCTTTGGGACAGAATCCACCCCTCCACTTT
>TRBV28|.|TRBJ1-1|TRBD1
CASSYGQGAGGTEAFF
TGTGCCAGCAGCTACGGACAGGGGGCAGGTGGCACTGAAGCTTTCTTT
>TRBV11-2|many|TRBJ1-1|.
CASSFGKNTEAFF
TGTGCCAGCAGCTTTGGTAAGAACACTGAAGCTTTCTTT
>TRBV28|.|TRBJ2-1|.
CASGDSNYNEQFF
TGTGCCAGCGGGGACTCGAACTACAATGAGCAGTTCTTC
>TRBV4-3|.|TRBJ2-2|.
CASSKDLAGELFF
TGCGCCAGCAGCAAAGACCTGGCCGGGGAGCTGTTTTTT
>TRBV28|many|TRBJ1-1|.
CASSTTLETEAFF
TGTGCCAGCAGTACCACGTTAGAGACTGAAGCTTTCTTT
>TRBV5-5|.|TRBJ1-2|TRBD1
CASSLDRARANYGYTF
TGTGCCAGCAGCCTGGACAGGGCCCGGGCTAACTATGGCTACACCTTC
>TRBV28|many|TRBJ2-7|TRBD1
CASTTGQYYEQYF
TGTGCCAGCACAACGGGACAGTACTACGAGCAGTACTTC
>TRBV3-1|few|TRBJ1-6|.
CASTPSDPMTPLHF
TGTGCCAGCACACCATCGGACCCCATGACACCCCTCCACTTT
>TRBV15|few|TRBJ2-7|TRBD1
CATSGQNYEQYF
TGTGCCACCTCGGGACAGAACTACGAGCAGTACTTC
>TRBV30|few|TRBJ2-7|.
CAWRGSGAYEQYF
TGTGCCTGGAGAGGAAGCGGAGCGTACGAGCAGTACTTC
>TRBV28|few|TRBJ1-6|.
CASRTDSPNNSPLHF
TGTGCCAGCAGAACCGACAGTCCCAATAATTCACCCCTCCACTTT
>TRBV3-1|.|TRBJ1-2|.
CASSRGELGYTF
TGTGCCAGCAGCCGGGGGGAATTAGGCTACACCTTC
>TRBV28|many|TRBJ2-7|.
CASGEPEQYF
TGTGCCAGCGGGGAACCCGAGCAGTACTTC
>TRBV11-2|.|TRBJ2-3|TRBD2
CASREIAGARGDTQYF
TGTGCCAGCAGAGAAATAGCGGGGGCGCGGGGAGATACGCAGTATTTT
>TRBV28|once|TRBJ2-3|.
CASRPSQVGTQYF
TGTGCCAGCAGACCCTCGCAGGTGGGTACGCAGTATTTT
>TRBV11-2|many|TRBJ1-2|.
CASSIPWSYTF
TGTGCCAGCAGCATACCATGGAGCTACACCTTC